These 22 T cell receptor beta chains were sequenced from one sample in a study of shared clonotypes between healthy human individuals (dated by TCRdb to about 2020). The library was built by means of the immunoSEQ multiplex PCR assay. TCRdb carries this immuneACCESS record with in-frame sequences only. Its versions omit some clonotypes, under half of them owing to an unresolved V gene in the studies checked, with the rest unexplained. This sample comprises under 1,100,000 clones, around 74% of them detected only once. The ten biggest clones cover about 1.5% of the sample. The sequencing input was memory CD4+ T cells sorted from blood. The cell subset or site label, as the study defines it: CD45RA-negative fraction. The receptors derive from a man aged 18 to 29 in good health.

The rearrangement uses TRBV6-1 and TRBJ2-5; the match to TRBD1 covers 7 bases. The CDR3 is 12 residues long. CDR1 and CDR2 (germline): MNHNS, SASEGT. V was pared by 4 bases and J by 5 bases, with 1 base of the junction left unmatched. CDR3 amino acids: CASSVTGETQYF. For the CDR3, the DNA is TGTGCCAGCAGTGTGACAGGGGAGACCCAGTACTTC.

J is TRBJ2-3 and V is TRBV5-4, with 10 bases identical to TRBD2. The CDR3 covers 14 residues. V shed 6 bases, J shed 4 bases, and the junction held 5 bases outside the gene matches. Germline V gene lookup returns CDR1 SGHNT and CDR2 YYREEE (reference sequence). The DNA for the CDR3 is TGTGCCAGCACCTCTAGCGGGAGTCCAGATACGCAGTATTTT. It encodes CASTSSGSPDTQYF.

The chain carries TRBV25-1 and TRBJ2-7; tentative D call: TRBD1 (6 bases). V lost 6 bases to trimming and J lost 3 bases, with 15 bases between them. Germline CDR1 reads MGHDK; CDR2 reads SYGVNS. The CDR3 consists of 14 residues. CDR3: CASSTGNGFYEQYF. CDR3 DNA sequence: TGTGCCAGCAGCACAGGGAACGGTTTCTACGAGCAGTACTTC.

The sample holds a few counts of this clone. The chain employs TRBV5-1 and TRBJ2-7; 8 positions agree with TRBD2. The trim removed 4 bases at V and 5 bases at J, leaving 8 bases unmatched. CDR3 length: 14 amino acids. Per the germline V gene, CDR1 is SGHRS and CDR2 is YFSETQ. CDR3 DNA sequence: TGCGCCAGCAGCCCAGGAGCGGGGGTCGACGAGCAGTACTTC. This gives the protein CASSPGAGVDEQYF.

This chain uses TRBV5-1 with TRBJ2-2, with TRBD1 matching over 7 bases. V lost 4 bases, J lost 4 bases, and 7 bases stayed unmatched. The CDR3 consists of 15 residues. CDR1 is SGHRS and CDR2 is YFSETQ in the germline V gene. The CDR3 region is CASSRTRGSTGELFF. The DNA for the CDR3 is TGCGCCAGCAGCCGAACCAGGGGGAGCACCGGGGAGCTGTTTTTT.

This chain joins TRBV14 and TRBJ1-2; possible D gene TRBD1, 5 bases. The germline CDR1 and CDR2 sequences are SGHDN and FVKESK. The CDR3 runs 13 residues. Trimming took 5 bases from V and 3 from J, leaving 10 bases between them. CDR3 coding DNA: TGTGCCAGCAGCTCCGGGACGCACTATGGCTACACCTTC. Protein: CASSSGTHYGYTF. Based on the CDR3 plus reference TRBV14 and TRBJ1-2, the full variable domain is EAGVTQFPSHSVIEKGQTVTLRCDPISGHDNLYWYRRVMGKEIKFLLHFVKESKQDESGMPNNRFLAERTGGTYSTLKVQPAELEDSGVYFCASSSGTHYGYTFGSGTRLTVV.

The chain has TRBV5-1 and TRBJ2-7; D call uncertain. Germline values: CDR1 SGHRS, CDR2 YFSETQ. There are 13 residues in the CDR3. Trimming pared 5 bases from V and 1 base from J, leaving 10 bases between. The CDR3 coding sequence is TGCGCCAGCAGTCCGGACCAGTCCTACGAGCAGTACTTC. Amino acid sequence: CASSPDQSYEQYF.

J is TRBJ2-4 and V is TRBV19, with TRBD1 matching over 7 bases. Trimming removed 1 base from V and 0 bases from J; junction bases left unmatched: 12. This CDR3 is 19 amino acids long. The germline V gene has CDR1 LNHDA and CDR2 SQIVND (reference sequence). This CDR3 reads CASSIAAGQGDLAKNIQYF. The CDR3 DNA follows: TGTGCCAGTAGTATAGCCGCCGGCCAGGGGGACCTAGCCAAAAACATTCAGTACTTC.

V gene TRBV19 combines with J gene TRBJ1-2, with D hard to call. The CDR3 contains 17 residues. V dropped 5 bases and J dropped 0 bases, with 19 bases sitting between them. The germline V gene has CDR1 LNHDA and CDR2 SQIVND (reference sequence). CDR3 sequence: CASSLKPTGLANYGYTF. The CDR3 nucleotides read TGTGCCAGTAGTCTTAAACCCACGGGCCTCGCTAACTATGGCTACACCTTC.

A note on this clone: The sample carries other DNA sequences with the same CDR3. V usage is TRBV6-5 and J usage is TRBJ1-6; 9 bases are shared with TRBD1. Trimming cost V 6 bases and J 7 bases; bases outside gene matches: 4. The germline CDR1 and CDR2 sequences are MNHEY and SVGAGI. The CDR3 is made up of 14 amino acids. The CDR3 region has the DNA TGTGCCAGCAGACCCGGACAGGGGAATTCACCCCTCCACTTT. Protein: CASRPGQGNSPLHF.

This chain connects TRBV19 to TRBJ1-2; 8 nucleotides agree with TRBD1. With V trimmed by 4 bases and J by 7 bases, 5 bases remained unmatched. Germline assignment: CDR1 LNHDA and CDR2 SQIVND (reference sequence). This CDR3 has 13 amino acids. DNA of the CDR3: TGTGCCAGTAGTACAGACAGGGGAGCTGGCTACACCTTC. It is translated as CASSTDRGAGYTF.

The CDR3 reads CASSRALVSDTEAFF. In DNA, the CDR3 is TGTGCCAGCTCACGAGCGCTGGTATCGGACACTGAAGCTTTCTTT. The J gene is TRBJ1-1, the V gene TRBV18; D unresolved. The CDR3 loop spans 15 amino acids. In germline, CDR1 is KGHSH, CDR2 LQKENI. V lost 4 bases to trimming and J lost 3 bases, with 15 bases between them. The full variable domain, in which reference TRBV18 and TRBJ1-1 provide the parts outside the CDR3, is NAGVMQNPRHLVRRRGQEARLRCSPMKGHSHVYWYRQLPEEGLKFMVYLQKENIIDESGMPKERFSAEFPKEGPSILRIQQVVRGDSAAYFCASSRALVSDTEAFFGQGTRLTVV.

The V and J genes are TRBV6-6 and TRBJ1-4; 7 positions agree with TRBD1. In germline, CDR1 is MNHNY, CDR2 SVGAGI (reference sequence). The CDR3 extends over 15 amino acids. V lost 6 bases to trimming and J lost 8 bases; unmatched junction nucleotides: 12. CDR3 protein: CASRPRQGGREKLFF. The CDR3 DNA sequence: TGTGCCAGCAGGCCCAGACAGGGCGGGAGGGAAAAACTGTTTTTT.

This clone was counted between two and nine times. The rearrangement links TRBV9 to TRBJ1-4; D is perhaps TRBD1 (5 bases). From germline, CDR1 is SGDLS and CDR2 YYNGEE. The CDR3 sequence is 15 residues long. V was trimmed by 2 bases and J by 3 bases, leaving 11 bases between them. The CDR3 spells CASSVGGKSNEKLFF. The CDR3 DNA reads as TGTGCCAGCAGCGTGGGGGGGAAGTCTAATGAAAAACTGTTTTTT.

The chain has TRBV5-1 and TRBJ1-1; 8 bases match TRBD1. The V and J ends lost 7 bases and 1 base, in that order; junction bases with no gene match: 9. The CDR3 consists of 15 residues. Germline-derived CDR1 and CDR2 are SGHRS and YFSETQ. Written as DNA, the CDR3 is TGCGCCAGCGGGGGTGCCGGGACAGGGAACACTGAAGCTTTCTTT. Its protein is CASGGAGTGNTEAFF.

The V call is TRBV7-2, the J call TRBJ1-5; D unclear. Germline assignment: CDR1 SGHTA and CDR2 FQGNSA. V lost 5 bases to trimming and J lost 4 bases, with 9 bases between them. The length of the CDR3 is 13 residues. CDR3 residues: CASSLHGNQPQHF. The CDR3 DNA is TGTGCCAGCAGCCTACACGGGAATCAGCCCCAGCATTTT. Combining the CDR3 with reference TRBV7-2 and TRBJ1-5 gives the whole variable domain GAGVSQSPSNKVTEKGKDVELRCDPISGHTALYWYRQSLGQGLEFLIYFQGNSAPDKSGLPSDRFSAERTGGSVSTLTIQRTQQEDSAVYLCASSLHGNQPQHFGDGTRLSIL.

This clone was counted once. This CDR3 fails to terminate in the conserved phenylalanine or tryptophan, so it likely reflects a read error. It is unclear where the CDR3 begins or ends on the DNA, so no DNA is shown, and the CDR3 is as TCRdb lists it. CDR3 sequence reads: CASSYSAQSRH. The V call is TRBV6-5, the J call TRBJ2-7; the table's D call TRBD1 went unverified against the DNA. The CDR3 is made up of 11 amino acids, end residues included. CDR1 and CDR2 from the germline V gene are MNHEY and SVGAGI.

The chain carries TRBV5-1 and TRBJ2-1, with D perhaps TRBD1 (5 bases). V was trimmed by 0 bases and J by 6 bases, leaving 10 bases between them. The germline CDR1 and CDR2 sequences are SGHRS and YFSETQ. The CDR3 contains 14 residues. The CDR3 loop is CASSLGGSVNEQFF. CDR3 sequence (DNA): TGCGCCAGCAGCTTGGGGGGCTCAGTCAATGAGCAGTTCTTC.

The chain joins TRBV11-2 to TRBJ2-3, with 7 bases aligning to TRBD2. The CDR3 length is 17 residues. Germline CDR1 is SGHAT and CDR2 is FQNNGV. V shed 3 bases and J 4 bases; nucleotides not matched to a gene: 13. The CDR3 DNA follows: TGTGCCAGCAGCTTGGAATTAGCGGGTGGCCTCTCAGATACGCAGTATTTT. Translating gives CASSLELAGGLSDTQYF.

The chain is built from TRBV9 and TRBJ2-1; D gene ambiguous. V lost 0 bases and J lost 9, with 13 bases in between. Per the germline V gene, CDR1 is SGDLS and CDR2 is YYNGEE. The CDR3 extends over 14 amino acids. CDR3 protein: CASSVDRMRGEQFF. CDR3 DNA: TGTGCCAGCAGCGTAGATAGGATGAGAGGTGAGCAGTTCTTC.

This clone appeared once. This chain connects TRBV4-2 to TRBJ2-3, with 7 bases fitting TRBD2. CDR3 length: 14 amino acids. J gave up 8 bases and V 4 bases, and 9 bases lay outside the gene matches. Per the germline V gene, CDR1 is LGHNA and CDR2 is YNFKEQ. The CDR3 is CASSPELREATQYF. The DNA for the CDR3 is TGTGCCAGCAGCCCGGAGCTCCGGGAGGCTACGCAGTATTTT.

This sequence joins TRBV7-9 and TRBJ2-6; a weak D match, TRBD1 (7 bases). Germline lookup yields CDR1 SEHNR and CDR2 FQNEAQ (reference sequence). This CDR3 comprises 19 residues. V dropped 3 bases and J dropped 3 bases, with 21 bases sitting between them. Here the CDR3 reads CASSFQGGHGTFGANVLTF. As DNA, the CDR3 is TGTGCCAGCAGCTTTCAGGGGGGACATGGGACTTTTGGGGCCAACGTCCTGACTTTC.